This TCR beta chain derives from a study of T cell changes during pregnancy in multiple sclerosis. TCRdb's table, derived via immunoSEQ multiplex PCR, lists solely in-frame clones and lacks some. The sample consists of about 26,000 clones, roughly 87% of them appearing once. After removal of 4 bases from V and 2 bases from J, the junction contained 4 bases not matched to a gene. The germline V gene has CDR1 MDHEN and CDR2 SYDVKM. The CDR3 spans 16 residues. The V call is TRBV28, the J call TRBJ2-1; 11 bases line up with TRBD1. The input for sequencing was CD8+ T cells from peripheral blood mononuclear cells, taken in the second trimester of pregnancy. This sequence originates from a female donor with multiple sclerosis, enrolled in a pregnancy study. CDR3 protein: CASSSGQGATYNEQFF. CDR3 bases: TGTGCCAGCAGTTCAGGACAGGGGGCTACCTACAATGAGCAGTTCTTC.